This T cell receptor beta chain came from a study of T cells in Graves' hyperthyroidism and ophthalmopathy. Between the trimmed V and J ends, which lost 2 bases and 8 bases, there was a span of 16 bases. The CDR3 is made up of 14 amino acids. Germline V gene lookup returns CDR1 SGHRS and CDR2 YFSETQ. The table lists this clonotype with a few counts. The source material, RNA transcripts, was used to amplify TCR beta CDR3 regions. Initially, a first-round RT-PCR of the TCR CDR3 employed the HTBI primer set. A single record per CDR3 protein comes from TCRdb applying MiXCR to the multiplex PCR reads. There are about 840,000 distinct CDR3 sequences in the sample; about 38% occur only once, and more than 7% lies in the top ten.

The sample comprised blood. The receptor was isolated from a man in his late teens or twenties with Graves' hyperthyroidism. The chain has TRBV5-1 and TRBJ1-2; the D gene is possibly TRBD1 (5 bases). CDR3 loop: CASSFPGGAEGYTF. CDR3 nucleotides: TGCGCCAGCAGCTTTCCTGGGGGAGCTGAGGGCTACACCTTC.